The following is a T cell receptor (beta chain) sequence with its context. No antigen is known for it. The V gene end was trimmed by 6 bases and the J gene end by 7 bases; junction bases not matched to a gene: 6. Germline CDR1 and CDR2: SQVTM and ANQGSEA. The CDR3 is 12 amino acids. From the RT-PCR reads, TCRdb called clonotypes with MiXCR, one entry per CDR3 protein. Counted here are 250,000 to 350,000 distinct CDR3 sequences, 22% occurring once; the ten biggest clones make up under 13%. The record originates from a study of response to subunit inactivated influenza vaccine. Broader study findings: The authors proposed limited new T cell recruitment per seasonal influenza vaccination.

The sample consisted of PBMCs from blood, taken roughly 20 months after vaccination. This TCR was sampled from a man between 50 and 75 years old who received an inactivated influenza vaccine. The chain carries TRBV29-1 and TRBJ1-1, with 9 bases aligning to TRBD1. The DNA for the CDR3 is TGCAGCGTGAGGACAGGGGTTTATGAAGCTTTCTTT. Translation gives CSVRTGVYEAFF.